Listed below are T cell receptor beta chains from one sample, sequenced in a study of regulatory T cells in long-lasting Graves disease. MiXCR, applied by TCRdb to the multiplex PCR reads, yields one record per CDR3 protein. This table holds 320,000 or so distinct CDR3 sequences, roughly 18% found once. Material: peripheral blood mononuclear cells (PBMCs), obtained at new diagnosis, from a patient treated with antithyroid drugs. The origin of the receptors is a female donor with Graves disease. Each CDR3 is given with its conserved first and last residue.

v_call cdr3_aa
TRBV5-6 CASSGKASLSGANVLTF
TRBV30 CAWSTPLSGLAGGTYTYEQYF
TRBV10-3 CAISETGRAYEQYF
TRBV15 CATGKNQPQHF
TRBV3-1 CASSQRGRSGLRTDTQYF
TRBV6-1 CASTDTRGTIYF
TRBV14 CASSETSGRWNEQFF
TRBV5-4 CASSWAAGQETQYF
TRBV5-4 CASSLGAVYNSPLHF
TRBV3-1 CASSHEGTSGRQETQYF
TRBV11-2 CASSLEGGPRKLFF
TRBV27 CASSLSRRAGELFF
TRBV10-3 CAISELARTPSSGANVLTF
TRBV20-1 CSASRVDEQFF
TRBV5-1 CASYRDRVLSSNTEAFF
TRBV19 CASSPTGTGNEQFF
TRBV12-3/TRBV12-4 CASSGTLRGNEQFF
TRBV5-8 CASSLVAREGYTF
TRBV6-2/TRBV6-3 CASSYGQLAGYTF
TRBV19 CASSKYQGASGELFF
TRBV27 CASRGGTEYGYTF
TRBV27 CASSPIVRNQETQYF
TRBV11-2 CASSWIWTGLRETQYF
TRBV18 CASSFRDRRNEKLFF
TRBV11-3 CASSSASGRVQETQYF
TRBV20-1 CSARDLSQITDTQYF
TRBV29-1 CSVEDYPRVGYNEQFF
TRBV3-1 CASSQVASGLAGGPEDTQYF
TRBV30 CAWSVTRTSGSLSGNEQFF
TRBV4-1 CASSQGDTPALEQYF
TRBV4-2 CASSQGPRDNTGELFF
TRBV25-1 CASSASLVPYF
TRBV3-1 CASSQTKSGQFF
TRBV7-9 CASSGRDTQYF
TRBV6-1 CASSEGDTQYF
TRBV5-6 CASSRPGTSELSSYNEQFF
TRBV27 CASRWSSGSYEQYF
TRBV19 CASSPGRLTQETQYF
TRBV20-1 CSARDPGTGPEQYF